This T cell receptor (beta chain) was sequenced for a study of CXCR3-negative and CXCR3-positive naive CD8 T cells. This CDR3 has 11 residues. Per germline, CDR1 SGHTA and CDR2 FQGNSA. On this clonotype: The antigen remains undetermined.

General study points: A higher hydrophobicity marked the TRB CDR3s of CXCR3-positive naive cells versus CXCR3-negative naive cells. Naive cells that were CXCR3-negative or CXCR3-positive used TRBV-TRBJ genes alike, while memory cells diverged. Memory CD8+ cells showed much lower diversity, while both naive subsets displayed comparably high diversity.

CD8+ T cell subsets were each sorted in triplicate, about 300,000 cells apiece. Researchers prepared the TRB cDNA libraries using 5' RACE with UMI labels. Reprocessing the 5' RACE reads, TCRdb reports a single entry for every CDR3 protein and omits DNA. The sample includes 69,000 or so distinct CDR3 sequences. This TCR derives from a human donor in good health. Some clones in this sample may be carry-over from other donors' samples. The rearrangement links TRBV7-2 to TRBJ2-1; TCRdb designates TRBD1, a call that cannot be tested without DNA. Sequencing was done on a sample of naive CXCR3- CD8+ T cells from blood. Subset indicated: CD45RO-CCR7+CD27+CD95- naive CD8+ T cells lacking CXCR3 (TNR3-). This chain's CDR3 is CASRDRNEQFF.